This T cell receptor (beta chain) was observed in a study of T-cell reconstitution after alpha-beta-depleted transplantation in children. Unique molecular identifiers featured in how the TCRbeta library was prepared. TCRdb ran MiXCR on the PCR reads and lists one entry per CDR3 protein. The sample yields 350,000 to 450,000 distinct CDR3 sequences, 13% seen once. This clonotype has just a few counts. CDR3 length: 13 residues. V lost 4 bases and J lost 7, with 13 bases in between. This clonotype originated in a human donor who donated a stem cell graft to a child with Fanconi anemia. The genes are TRBV12-3 or TRBV12-4 and TRBJ1-1; D gene unclear. Source: PBMCs, taken from the stem cell graft. CDR3 amino acids: CASSSPPLLEAFF. In DNA form, the CDR3 reads TGTGCCAGCAGTTCACCTCCCTTACTTGAAGCTTTCTTT.